The TCR beta chain described here comes from a study of human T cells and chemical hapten exposure. Across the whole study: The study traced per-sample TCR yield variation mainly to small differences in pooled library volumes.

It was unfractionated whole blood from which total RNA was extracted. Study findings and constraints: DPC sensitization did not alter TCRs above 1 in 1000 frequency.

V shed 0 bases, J shed 5 bases, and the junction held 1 base outside the gene matches. The CDR3 sequence is 15 residues long. Per germline, CDR1 MRHNA and CDR2 SNTAGT. A word on this clonotype: Antigen specificity is unknown.

Separate cDNA molecules received unique molecular identifiers, which the library attached to them. MiXCR, run by TCRdb on the 5' RACE reads, gives a single entry per CDR3 protein. The sample carries 81,000 or so distinct CDR3 sequences, roughly 7.7% recorded once. The clonotype was recovered from a male donor in good health. This chain connects TRBV6-4 to TRBJ1-6, with 7 bases identical to TRBD1. CDR3: CASSDSGTDNSPLHF. CDR3 sequence (DNA): TGTGCCAGCAGTGACTCGGGGACAGATAATTCACCCCTCCACTTT.